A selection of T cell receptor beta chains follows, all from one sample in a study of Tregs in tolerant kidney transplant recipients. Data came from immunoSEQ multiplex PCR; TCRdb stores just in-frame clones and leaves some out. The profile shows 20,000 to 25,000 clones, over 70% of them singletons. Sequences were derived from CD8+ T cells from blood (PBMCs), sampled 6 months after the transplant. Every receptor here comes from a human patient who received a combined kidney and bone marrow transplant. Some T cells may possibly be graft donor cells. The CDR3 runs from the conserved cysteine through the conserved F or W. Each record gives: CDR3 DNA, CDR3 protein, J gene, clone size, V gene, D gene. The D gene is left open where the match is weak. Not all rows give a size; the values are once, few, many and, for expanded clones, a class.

CDR3nt: TGCGCCAGCAGCCAATCGGGGGGGAACACCGGGGAGCTGTTTTTT
CDR3aa: CASSQSGGNTGELFF
j_gene: TRBJ2-2
abundance: -
v_gene: TRBV4-1
d_gene: TRBD2

CDR3nt: TGTGCCACGAGGGAGGACACCTACAATGAGCAGTTCTTC
CDR3aa: CATREDTYNEQFF
j_gene: TRBJ2-1
abundance: -
v_gene: TRBV6-1
d_gene: -

CDR3nt: TGCGCCAGCAGCCAAGGGGTTCGAGCGGGAGGGGAGGACCGGGGAGCTGTTTTT
CDR3aa: CASSQGVRAGGEDRGAVF
j_gene: TRBJ2-2
abundance: -
v_gene: TRBV4-3
d_gene: TRBD2

CDR3nt: TGTGCCAGCAGCTTAGCGTTAGCAACCAGCTCCTACGAGCAGTACTTC
CDR3aa: CASSLALATSSYEQYF
j_gene: TRBJ2-7
abundance: -
v_gene: TRBV7-8
d_gene: -

CDR3nt: TGTGCCAGCAGCTTACGGGGGATAACAGATACGCAGTATTTT
CDR3aa: CASSLRGITDTQYF
j_gene: TRBJ2-3
abundance: once
v_gene: TRBV7-9
d_gene: -

CDR3nt: TGCGCCAGCAGCTGGCGGGATACGGCCCGGGGAGATACGCAGTATTTT
CDR3aa: CASSWRDTARGDTQYF
j_gene: TRBJ2-3
abundance: -
v_gene: TRBV5-1
d_gene: -

CDR3nt: TGTGCCAGCAGCTCCAGCGGGGGAGTCTACGAGCAGTACTTC
CDR3aa: CASSSSGGVYEQYF
j_gene: TRBJ2-7
abundance: -
v_gene: TRBV9
d_gene: TRBD2

CDR3nt: TGTGCCAGCAGCCCGACGGACAGACCAAGTTACGAGCAGTACTTC
CDR3aa: CASSPTDRPSYEQYF
j_gene: TRBJ2-7
abundance: -
v_gene: TRBV14
d_gene: -

CDR3nt: TGTGCCAGCAGCTTCAATCTAGCGGGGCACTCTGGGGCCAACGTCCTGACTTTC
CDR3aa: CASSFNLAGHSGANVLTF
j_gene: TRBJ2-6
abundance: -
v_gene: TRBV7-9
d_gene: TRBD2

CDR3nt: TGTGCCAGCAGCTACCCGGGACTAGCGGGAGATGAGCAGTACTTC
CDR3aa: CASSYPGLAGDEQYF
j_gene: TRBJ2-7
abundance: -
v_gene: TRBV7-2
d_gene: TRBD2

CDR3nt: TGTGCCAGCAGCTTAGGGGGCGGCGAGCAGTTCTTC
CDR3aa: CASSLGGGEQFF
j_gene: TRBJ2-1
abundance: -
v_gene: TRBV7-3
d_gene: -

CDR3nt: TGTGCCAGCAGTCCCCAAGGAGGACAGCAGCCCCAGCATTTT
CDR3aa: CASSPQGGQQPQHF
j_gene: TRBJ1-5
abundance: -
v_gene: TRBV7-8
d_gene: -

CDR3nt: TGCGCCAGCAGTACTAGCGGAAGATACGAGCAGTACTTC
CDR3aa: CASSTSGRYEQYF
j_gene: TRBJ2-7
abundance: -
v_gene: TRBV10-1
d_gene: TRBD2

CDR3nt: TGTGCCAGTAGTATTATAGGACACAACACCGGGGAGCTGTTTTTT
CDR3aa: CASSIIGHNTGELFF
j_gene: TRBJ2-2
abundance: -
v_gene: TRBV19
d_gene: -

CDR3nt: TGTGCCAGCGGGTGGGGAGTAGGTACGGGTGAGCAGTTCTTC
CDR3aa: CASGWGVGTGEQFF
j_gene: TRBJ2-1
abundance: once
v_gene: TRBV5-6
d_gene: -

CDR3nt: TGTGCCAGCATGTGGGGCTCGATAGGCTACACCTTC
CDR3aa: CASMWGSIGYTF
j_gene: TRBJ1-2
abundance: few
v_gene: TRBV6-1
d_gene: -

CDR3nt: TGCAGTGCTCTTCAGGAAAACACCATATATTTT
CDR3aa: CSALQENTIYF
j_gene: TRBJ1-3
abundance: few
v_gene: TRBV20-1
d_gene: -

CDR3nt: TGTGCCAGCAGTTTCTGGACAGGCAAATATGGCTACACCTTC
CDR3aa: CASSFWTGKYGYTF
j_gene: TRBJ1-2
abundance: -
v_gene: TRBV28
d_gene: TRBD1

CDR3nt: TGTGCCAGCAGCTTAGCCCTTACTAGCGGGGCCCCCTCTAATACGCAGTATTTT
CDR3aa: CASSLALTSGAPSNTQYF
j_gene: TRBJ2-3
abundance: -
v_gene: TRBV7-9
d_gene: TRBD2

CDR3nt: TGTGCCAGCAGCTTAGGTCCCCCGGGGGAACATGGCTACACCTTC
CDR3aa: CASSLGPPGEHGYTF
j_gene: TRBJ1-2
abundance: -
v_gene: TRBV7-9
d_gene: -

CDR3nt: TGTGCCAGCAGCCATACGGACATTTCCTCCTACGAGCAGTACTTC
CDR3aa: CASSHTDISSYEQYF
j_gene: TRBJ2-7
abundance: -
v_gene: TRBV7-9
d_gene: -

CDR3nt: TGCGCCAGCAGCCCGTCCACCGGGACAGCCTACGAGCAGTACTTC
CDR3aa: CASSPSTGTAYEQYF
j_gene: TRBJ2-7
abundance: once
v_gene: TRBV4-3
d_gene: TRBD1

CDR3nt: TGTGCCATCAGTGGTGACTACGCCACTGAAGCTTTCTTT
CDR3aa: CAISGDYATEAFF
j_gene: TRBJ1-1
abundance: -
v_gene: TRBV10-3
d_gene: -

CDR3nt: TGCGCCAGCAGCCATTCTGGGGCCCCCAATGAGCAGTTCTTC
CDR3aa: CASSHSGAPNEQFF
j_gene: TRBJ2-1
abundance: -
v_gene: TRBV4-1
d_gene: -

CDR3nt: TGTGCCAGCAGCTTTTTGGGGACAGGGGGCCAGGGCTACACCTTC
CDR3aa: CASSFLGTGGQGYTF
j_gene: TRBJ1-2
abundance: -
v_gene: TRBV11-3
d_gene: TRBD1

CDR3nt: TGTGCCGCCCAGTCGGGGCGGGGGGAGCAGTTCTTC
CDR3aa: CAAQSGRGEQFF
j_gene: TRBJ2-1
abundance: few
v_gene: TRBV5-6
d_gene: TRBD2

CDR3nt: TGCAGCGTTGAATATGCGGGGCACTCCTACGAGCAGTACTTC
CDR3aa: CSVEYAGHSYEQYF
j_gene: TRBJ2-7
abundance: -
v_gene: TRBV29-1
d_gene: -

CDR3nt: TGTGCCAGCAGTTTGGGGCGAGAGACCCAGTACTTC
CDR3aa: CASSLGRETQYF
j_gene: TRBJ2-5
abundance: -
v_gene: TRBV13
d_gene: -

CDR3nt: TGTGCCAGCAGCCTCGGGTTAGAGCAGTACTTC
CDR3aa: CASSLGLEQYF
j_gene: TRBJ2-7
abundance: -
v_gene: TRBV13
d_gene: -

CDR3nt: TGTGCCAGTAGTCCGCTGGAGTCCGTGAGTTCCCCCCTCCACTTT
CDR3aa: CASSPLESVSSPLHF
j_gene: TRBJ1-6
abundance: -
v_gene: TRBV19
d_gene: -

CDR3nt: TGTGCCAGCGCCGGGACTAGCCATGAGCAGTTCTTC
CDR3aa: CASAGTSHEQFF
j_gene: TRBJ2-1
abundance: -
v_gene: TRBV9
d_gene: TRBD2

CDR3nt: TGCGCCAGCAGCCACGGGACAGTATACAATGAGCAGTTCTTC
CDR3aa: CASSHGTVYNEQFF
j_gene: TRBJ2-1
abundance: -
v_gene: TRBV4-1
d_gene: TRBD1

CDR3nt: TGCAGCGCTGTCGTGCCGGGACAGGGTAATGGCTACACCTTC
CDR3aa: CSAVVPGQGNGYTF
j_gene: TRBJ1-2
abundance: -
v_gene: TRBV29-1
d_gene: TRBD1

CDR3nt: TGTGCCAGCAGCCCAACAACACGCCCAGGCCACGAGCAGTACTTC
CDR3aa: CASSPTTRPGHEQYF
j_gene: TRBJ2-7
abundance: -
v_gene: TRBV7-9
d_gene: -

CDR3nt: TGTGCTAGTGGCCCCGACAGAGAGACCCAGTACTTC
CDR3aa: CASGPDRETQYF
j_gene: TRBJ2-5
abundance: -
v_gene: TRBV12-5
d_gene: -

CDR3nt: TGTGCCAGCAGGGGAACAGGGTTGCATAATTCCCCCCTCCACTTT
CDR3aa: CASRGTGLHNSPLHF
j_gene: TRBJ1-6
abundance: -
v_gene: TRBV6-5
d_gene: -

CDR3nt: TGTGCCAGCTATACGGGACAGGGGAACACTGAAGCTTTCTTT
CDR3aa: CASYTGQGNTEAFF
j_gene: TRBJ1-1
abundance: -
v_gene: TRBV6-1
d_gene: TRBD1

CDR3nt: TGTGCCAGCAGCTTAACTGGCACTACTACAGATACGCAGTATTTT
CDR3aa: CASSLTGTTTDTQYF
j_gene: TRBJ2-3
abundance: -
v_gene: TRBV7-3
d_gene: -

CDR3nt: TGTGCCAGCAGCTTAGACACCTCGGGACAGGGACTCTTC
CDR3aa: CASSLDTSGQGLF
j_gene: TRBJ2-1
abundance: few
v_gene: TRBV7-3
d_gene: TRBD1

CDR3nt: TGTGCCAGCAGTTTAGGGGCAGGGGGATTTGGCACTGAAGCTTTCTTT
CDR3aa: CASSLGAGGFGTEAFF
j_gene: TRBJ1-1
abundance: -
v_gene: TRBV27
d_gene: TRBD1

CDR3nt: TGTGCCAGCAGCTTGGACCAGGGTCTCTATGGCTACACCTTC
CDR3aa: CASSLDQGLYGYTF
j_gene: TRBJ1-2
abundance: -
v_gene: TRBV7-2
d_gene: -

CDR3nt: TGTGCCAGCACGATGGCCGGGACTAGCGGGAGTCATGAGCAGTTCTTC
CDR3aa: CASTMAGTSGSHEQFF
j_gene: TRBJ2-1
abundance: -
v_gene: TRBV6-6
d_gene: TRBD2

CDR3nt: TGCGCCAGCAGCCAAGACGGCCCGGGGGGCTACACTGAAGCTTTCTTT
CDR3aa: CASSQDGPGGYTEAFF
j_gene: TRBJ1-1
abundance: -
v_gene: TRBV4-1
d_gene: -

CDR3nt: TGTGCCAGCAGCTGGGGCCCGTCCTACGAGCAGTACTTC
CDR3aa: CASSWGPSYEQYF
j_gene: TRBJ2-7
abundance: -
v_gene: TRBV5-5
d_gene: -

CDR3nt: TGCGCCAGCAGCCAAAGACTAGCGGGAGATCATACGCAGTATTTT
CDR3aa: CASSQRLAGDHTQYF
j_gene: TRBJ2-3
abundance: -
v_gene: TRBV4-3
d_gene: TRBD2

CDR3nt: TGTGCCAGCAGTTGGGGCCAGGGTGGTTCCTACGAGCAGTACTTC
CDR3aa: CASSWGQGGSYEQYF
j_gene: TRBJ2-7
abundance: -
v_gene: TRBV28
d_gene: -

CDR3nt: TGCGCCAGCAGCTTGTATATTTCGTCTTCCCACAATGAGCAGTTCTTC
CDR3aa: CASSLYISSSHNEQFF
j_gene: TRBJ2-1
abundance: -
v_gene: TRBV5-1
d_gene: -

CDR3nt: TGCGCCAGCAGCCAAGCTCTAGCGGACGATGGCAATGAGCAGTTCTTC
CDR3aa: CASSQALADDGNEQFF
j_gene: TRBJ2-1
abundance: once
v_gene: TRBV4-3
d_gene: TRBD2

CDR3nt: TGCGCCAGCAGCCAAGATCGTCTAGCGGGATACCTCAATGAGCAGTTCTTC
CDR3aa: CASSQDRLAGYLNEQFF
j_gene: TRBJ2-1
abundance: -
v_gene: TRBV4-3
d_gene: TRBD2

CDR3nt: TGTGCCAGCAGCTTAGTTGTGGGCGCCTACGAGCAGTACTTC
CDR3aa: CASSLVVGAYEQYF
j_gene: TRBJ2-7
abundance: -
v_gene: TRBV13
d_gene: -

CDR3nt: TGTGCCAGCAGCTTAGCAAGAGGATGGAATGAGCAGTTCTTC
CDR3aa: CASSLARGWNEQFF
j_gene: TRBJ2-1
abundance: few
v_gene: TRBV7-9
d_gene: -

CDR3nt: TGTGCCAGCAGCGCTCTCGGAACAGGGGCATACTCCTACGAGCAGTACTTC
CDR3aa: CASSALGTGAYSYEQYF
j_gene: TRBJ2-7
abundance: -
v_gene: TRBV7-2
d_gene: TRBD1

CDR3nt: TGTGCCAGTAGTGCGACAGGCTACACTGAAGCTTTCTTT
CDR3aa: CASSATGYTEAFF
j_gene: TRBJ1-1
abundance: -
v_gene: TRBV19
d_gene: -